This T cell receptor beta chain is drawn from a study of blood T cell repertoires in COVID-19. Study at large: Acute-phase and convalescent COVID-19 samples originated in the United States, Italy and Spain. Nucleic acid was either cDNA or gDNA, and it came from T cells, B-cell-depleted T cells, or PBMCs.

CDR1 is KGHSH and CDR2 is LQKENI in the germline V gene. Trimming cost V 2 bases and J 4 bases, with 9 bases left between them. The length of the CDR3 is 14 residues. In the original processing: For nucleated cells, counts were estimated from reference gene primer amplification. TCRdb's copy holds only in-frame clones and misses some; the assay was immunoSEQ multiplex PCR. V, J and clone size are taken as reported in that table, and D and trimming were inferred from the DNA itself. The sample carries some 30,000 clones, 70% to 90% recorded once. Sample: peripheral blood. The receptor's source is a man in his 70s with active COVID-19. V is TRBV18 and J is TRBJ1-5; D is perhaps TRBD1 (5 bases). The CDR3 coding sequence is TGTGCCAGCTCACCAATCGGGGGGAATCAGCCCCAGCATTTT. Translating it yields CASSPIGGNQPQHF. Together with reference TRBV18 and TRBJ1-5, the CDR3 gives the full variable domain: NAGVMQNPRHLVRRRGQEARLRCSPMKGHSHVYWYRQLPEEGLKFMVYLQKENIIDESGMPKERFSAEFPKEGPSILRIQQVVRGDSAAYFCASSPIGGNQPQHFGDGTRLSIL.